This T cell receptor (beta chain) is drawn from a study of T cell responses to AZD1222 COVID-19 vaccine (dated by TCRdb to about 2021). Background for the entire study: A total of roughly 240 trial participants underwent TCR sequencing, of whom some 210 received two doses of AZD1222 and around 25 received two doses of the MenACWY control vaccine. Enrollment into the trials was organized by age into subgroups of 18-55, 56-69 and 70-plus years, and those subgroups contained roughly 140, 27 and 60 TCR-sequenced participants, respectively. The paper's findings and limits, for the study overall: Conclusions about previously exposed vaccinees are limited, since just five or six AZD1222 recipients were seropositive for SARS-CoV-2 at baseline. After two AZD1222 doses, both the breadth and the depth of spike-specific TCRs were significantly higher than at day 0 and than in MenACWY recipients. Participants were mostly white British and included more females than males, and it was suggested by the authors that clonal diversity may have been underestimated. Because no day 14 peak-response samples were available, repertoires were characterized only after the peak T cell response. The 56-69-year group was small, and its depth increase did not reach significance, likely because of low power. The vaccine-associated CD4 TCRs covered the entire spike protein, and the dominant responses fell in regions 160-218 and 743-854. Reportedly, almost half of the unique spike-specific TCRs recognized epitopes lying outside the regions that are mutated in the B.1.351 and B.1.1.7 variants.

As to this clone: Its antigen remains unidentified. Per-base qualities were not stored, and no clone one base away is much larger.

Reading the label with the study, this specimen's time point is: baseline before first vaccination. This specimen's treatment or condition label, per the study, means: meningococcal conjugate vaccine given as trial control. Vaccinee samples came from UK trials COV001 and COV002, including a single-blind randomized controlled phase 2/3 trial of AZD1222 (ChAdOx1 nCoV-19) in healthy adults. Trial participant PBMC samples were collected at day 0 and day 28 after the second dose for TCRbeta chain sequencing. The CDR3 regions of human TCRbeta chains were analyzed by immunosequencing. In the authors' own workflow: Repertoire TCRs were matched against a reference library of SARS-CoV-2-specific TCRs generated with the MIRA antigen-specificity platform. Breadth meant the fraction of unique TCRs that were SARS-CoV-2-associated, whereas depth meant the fraction of total T cells that were SARS-CoV-2-associated. Using the MIRA data, every spike-specific TCR was mapped to the spike region that the TCR reacted to and assigned to either a CD4 or a CD8 class. Log10-transformed breadth and depth values were compared by one-way ANOVA with Sidak's multiple comparisons tests. Drawn from immuneACCESS, this table holds only the in-frame rearrangements with V and J called that TCRdb kept. Clones are partly lost; checked studies trace under half to an unresolved V gene and leave the rest unexplained. That table supplies the V and J calls and clone size; D and trimming were determined from the DNA. The sample data list tens of thousands of clones, and about 89% of these were observed just once. The ten largest clones represent 3.5% to 5.5% of the sample.

The sequence came from an adult in good health. Here the sequenced sample was peripheral blood, taken on day 0 of MenACWY control vaccination.

The nucleotides read TGCGCCAGCAGTGATCAGGGCCGCACGGGTGGCTACACCTTC. Translated, this gives CASSDQGRTGGYTF. The chain is made from TRBV10-2 and TRBJ1-2; tentative D gene TRBD1, with 5 bases matching. The CDR3 has 14 amino acids, counting the end cysteine and phenylalanine. CDR3 DNA only is kept here, 42 bases in frame from base 1. V loses 3 bases, J loses 7 bases, and the germline ends lie 15 bases apart. According to the germline V gene, CDR1 reads WSHSY and CDR2 reads SAAADI.